Presented here are 26 T cell receptor beta chains from one specimen sequenced in a study of blood T cells in healthy people across ages. It was with a sample-barcoded 5' primer and a J-beta primer mix that a second PCR of roughly 7 to 12 cycles was run. TCRdb itself ran the 5' RACE reads through MiXCR, one entry per CDR3 protein. The profile shows around 1,700,000 distinct CDR3 sequences, under 30% of them singletons. The sequenced sample consisted of blood. These receptors all come from a woman aged 25 to 39 in good health.

The chain combines TRBV6-1 with TRBJ2-2; D possibly corresponds to TRBD1 (5 bases). The CDR3 totals 15 residues. Trimming pared 4 bases from V and 0 bases from J, leaving 9 bases between. Germline lookup yields CDR1 MNHNS and CDR2 SASEGT. CDR3 amino acids: CASSGQPTNTGELFF. CDR3 bases: TGTGCCAGCAGTGGACAGCCCACGAACACCGGGGAGCTGTTTTTT.

The V call is TRBV2, the J call TRBJ2-1; D is unresolved. V was shortened by 7 bases and J by 7 bases, with 17 bases between the two germline ends. The CDR3 sequence is 14 residues long. The germline V gene has CDR1 SNHLY and CDR2 FYNNEI. The CDR3 region has the DNA TGTGCCAGCACCCCAGCCTCCTTCGGTAATGAGCAGTTCTTC. It yields the protein CASTPASFGNEQFF.

This clonotype was counted a few times. The chain recombines TRBV10-3 with TRBJ2-3; the D gene is possibly TRBD1 (5 bases). The germline V gene encodes CDR1 ENHRY and CDR2 SYGVKD. The V end lost 0 bases, the J end lost 4 bases, and 11 bases lay between the germline ends. The length of the CDR3 is 15 residues. The CDR3 spells CAISESKGRADTQYF. The CDR3 DNA is TGTGCCATCAGTGAGTCAAAGGGCAGGGCAGATACGCAGTATTTT.

V gene TRBV7-3 combines with J gene TRBJ2-3; no clear D gene. The CDR3 is 17 residues long. Germline CDR1 is SGHTA and CDR2 is FQGTGA. The V and J ends lost 5 bases and 2 bases respectively, with 20 bases between them. CDR3 region: CASSPLYRVSSTDTQYF. In DNA, the CDR3 is TGTGCCAGCAGCCCCCTTTACCGCGTCAGTTCCACAGATACGCAGTATTTT.

This clonotype was recorded a few times. The chain joins TRBV20-1 to TRBJ2-3, with TRBD1 matching over 7 bases. CDR1 and CDR2 (germline): DFQATT, SNEGSKA (reference sequence). The V gene end was trimmed by 6 bases and the J gene end by 1 base; junction bases not matched to a gene: 7. The CDR3 is made up of 14 amino acids. The CDR3 reads CSAWDSSGTDTQYF. The DNA of the CDR3 is TGCAGTGCATGGGACAGTTCCGGCACAGATACGCAGTATTTT.

In its sample, this clonotype was seen a few times. The CDR3 coding sequence is TGCGCCAGCAGCCCGGGACTAGCGGGGGTATTGCAGTTCTTC. Translation: CASSPGLAGVLQFF. V usage is TRBV5-1 and J usage is TRBJ2-1, with 14 bases lining up with TRBD2. The germline V gene encodes CDR1 SGHRS and CDR2 YFSETQ. The CDR3 sequence is 14 residues long. V gave up 4 bases and J gave up 12 bases; unmatched junction bases: 6.

This clonotype was recorded only once. This chain joins TRBV2 and TRBJ1-2, with 9 bases identical to TRBD1. Per the germline V gene, CDR1 is SNHLY and CDR2 is FYNNEI. V lost 5 bases and J lost 4; bases outside the gene matches: 5. This CDR3 spans 14 amino acids. CDR3 sequence: CASSMDRGSYGYTF. The CDR3 region has the DNA TGTGCCAGCAGTATGGACAGGGGTTCCTATGGCTACACCTTC. Based on the CDR3 plus reference TRBV2 and TRBJ1-2, the full variable domain is EPEVTQTPSHQVTQMGQEVILRCVPISNHLYFYWYRQILGQKVEFLVSFYNNEISEKSEIFDDQFSVERPDGSNFTLKIRSTKLEDSAMYFCASSMDRGSYGYTFGSGTRLTVV.

This clonotype was seen only a few times. The V and J genes are TRBV12-3 or TRBV12-4 and TRBJ2-7; 9 bases line up with TRBD2. Trimming cost V 1 base and J 7 bases; bases outside gene matches: 29. This CDR3 is 22 amino acids long. The CDR3 is CASSLGRVRGLAGRSSYNEQYF. The CDR3 bases are TGTGCCAGCAGTTTAGGAAGGGTTAGGGGCCTAGCGGGACGGAGCTCCTACAATGAGCAGTACTTC.

Regarding this clonotype: The junction shows a germline mismatch at one end, possibly a read error. The chain carries TRBV6-5 and TRBJ2-1, with 9 bases aligning to TRBD2. The CDR3 is made up of 15 amino acids. Germline CDR1 is MNHEY and CDR2 is SVGAGI. The CDR3 sequence: CAGSRSSGADNEQFF. In DNA, the CDR3 is TGTGCCGGCAGTCGATCTAGCGGGGCAGACAATGAGCAGTTCTTC.

There are many counts of this clonotype. The chain combines TRBV28 with TRBJ2-6, with TRBD1 identical over 9 bases. The CDR3 totals 12 residues. After removal of 7 bases from V and 15 bases from J, the junction contained 7 bases not matched to a gene. The germline V gene encodes CDR1 MDHEN and CDR2 SYDVKM. In nucleotides, the CDR3 is TGTGCCAGCACGCTCACGACAGGGGGCCTGACTTTC. It yields the protein CASTLTTGGLTF.

As regards this clonotype: The junction does not match germline at one end; this may be a read error. V and J are TRBV20-1 and TRBJ2-7; 7 nucleotides match TRBD2. The CDR3 spans 13 residues. The germline V gene encodes CDR1 DFQATT and CDR2 SNEGSKA (reference sequence). CDR3 sequence: CIARKRGFYEQYF. DNA for the CDR3: TGCATTGCTAGAAAGCGGGGCTTCTACGAGCAGTACTTC.

This clonotype was picked up a small number of times. The DNA of the CDR3 is TGTGCCAGCAGTTTGGGGGTGTTGAGAACTAATGAAAAACTGTTTTTT. This encodes CASSLGVLRTNEKLFF. This chain links TRBV12-3 or TRBV12-4 with TRBJ1-4; the D gene is possibly TRBD1 (5 bases). Between the trimmed V and J ends, which lost 3 bases and 1 base, there was a span of 12 bases. The CDR3 totals 16 residues.

A few counts support this clonotype. The chain joins TRBV5-5 to TRBJ2-7; D is unclear. The germline V gene encodes CDR1 SGHKS and CDR2 YYEKEE (reference sequence). With 0 bases removed from V and 12 bases from J, the gap between germline ends came to 16 bases. The length of the CDR3 is 13 residues. Here the CDR3 reads CASSLAWADLGYF. CDR3 in DNA: TGTGCCAGCAGCTTGGCCTGGGCAGACCTTGGGTACTTC.

This clonotype was observed a handful of times. This chain uses TRBV4-3 with TRBJ1-4, with D perhaps matching TRBD1 (5 bases). The germline V and J ends were trimmed by 0 bases and 7 bases, with 12 bases remaining between them. Germline V gives CDR1 LGHNA, CDR2 YSLEER. The length of the CDR3 is 15 residues. CDR3 residues: CASSQEWGGAEKLFF. CDR3 nucleotides: TGCGCCAGCAGCCAAGAGTGGGGTGGGGCTGAAAAACTGTTTTTT.

The chain uses TRBV6-1 and TRBJ1-1, with D maybe TRBD1 (5 bases). The CDR3 is 19 residues long. Deletions cut 6 bases from V and 0 bases from J, with 26 bases between. Germline lookup yields CDR1 MNHNS and CDR2 SASEGT. CDR3 amino acids: CASRTNLHRQTNMNTEAFF. CDR3 nucleotide sequence: TGTGCCAGCAGGACGAACCTACACCGACAGACTAACATGAACACTGAAGCTTTCTTT.

This clonotype showed up just a few times. In DNA form, the CDR3 reads TGTGCCAGCAGTTACTATAAAAGCGCGACCTATGAGCAGTTCTTC. Translated, it gives CASSYYKSATYEQFF. The chain combines TRBV6-2 or TRBV6-3 with TRBJ2-1; D gene ambiguous. The CDR3 covers 15 residues. Germline V CDR1 and CDR2: MNHEY, SVGEGT. V was clipped by 1 base and J by 8 bases, with 15 bases between them.

This clonotype was detected a few times. V gene TRBV6-6 combines with J gene TRBJ2-1, with D possibly matching TRBD1 (6 bases). This CDR3 is built from 12 residues. From germline, CDR1 is MNHNY and CDR2 SVGAGI (reference sequence). V was pared by 6 bases and J by 9 bases, with 12 bases between. In nucleotides, the CDR3 is TGTGCCAGCAGCTCCGACAGGCGTGAGCAGTTCTTC. Translating gives CASSSDRREQFF.

This clonotype was detected ten times or more. The chain combines TRBV18 with TRBJ2-7; 10 bases line up with TRBD1. The CDR3 runs to 15 residues. Germline values: CDR1 KGHSH, CDR2 LQKENI. V lost 4 bases, J lost 5 bases, and 8 bases stayed unmatched. CDR3 residues: CASSQSTGGYDEQYF. The CDR3, as DNA: TGTGCCAGCTCACAGTCGACAGGGGGCTACGACGAGCAGTACTTC.

CDR3 bases: TGCGCCAGCAGCCAAGAAGCAGGAGTCACTGAAGCTTTCTTT. This codes for CASSQEAGVTEAFF. The rearrangement links TRBV4-1 to TRBJ1-1; no clear D. Germline values: CDR1 MGHRA, CDR2 YSYEKL. V shed 0 bases and J shed 4 bases, with 9 bases lying between them. CDR3 length: 14 residues.

This clonotype appeared a few times. V usage is TRBV27 and J usage is TRBJ1-2; D is ambiguous. V dropped 6 bases and J dropped 11 bases, with 13 bases sitting between them. Germline values: CDR1 MNHEY, CDR2 SMNVEV (reference sequence). This CDR3 is 11 amino acids long. In DNA, the CDR3 is TGTGCCAGCAGCATCCCCATGCGTTACACCTTC. Translation: CASSIPMRYTF.

The chain carries TRBV7-2 and TRBJ2-5; maybe TRBD2 (6 bases). Germline V gene data show CDR1 as SGHTA and CDR2 as FQGNSA. The CDR3 is made up of 15 amino acids. Trimming pared 1 base from V and 7 bases from J, leaving 16 bases between. The chain's CDR3 is CASSLGERRGGTQYF. CDR3 in DNA: TGTGCCAGCAGCTTAGGTGAAAGGCGGGGAGGGACCCAGTACTTC. The full variable domain, completed using reference TRBV7-2 and TRBJ2-5, is GAGVSQSPSNKVTEKGKDVELRCDPISGHTALYWYRQSLGQGLEFLIYFQGNSAPDKSGLPSDRFSAERTGGSVSTLTIQRTQQEDSAVYLCASSLGERRGGTQYFGPGTRLLVL.

V is TRBV19 and J is TRBJ1-5; tentative D call: TRBD1 (5 bases). CDR1 is LNHDA, CDR2 SQIVND, per germline (reference sequence). The CDR3 covers 17 residues. V lost 3 bases and J lost 2, with 17 bases in between. The CDR3 loop is CASSIRDGGSGNQPQHF. For the CDR3, the DNA is TGTGCCAGTAGTATCCGCGATGGGGGATCGGGCAATCAGCCCCAGCATTTT. Complete variable domain (other parts from reference TRBV19 and TRBJ1-5): DGGITQSPKYLFRKEGQNVTLSCEQNLNHDAMYWYRQDPGQGLRLIYYSQIVNDFQKGDIAEGYSVSREKKESFPLTVTSAQKNPTAFYLCASSIRDGGSGNQPQHFGDGTRLSIL.

The chain uses TRBV30 and TRBJ2-1; 8 nucleotides align to TRBD2. The J segment lost 8 bases and the V segment lost 1 base, leaving 25 bases of the junction unmatched. This CDR3 has 20 residues. Germline values: CDR1 GTSNPN, CDR2 SVGIG (reference sequence). The CDR3 loop reads CAWSDLTPTSATPRSDEQFF. In DNA, the CDR3 is TGTGCCTGGAGTGATCTAACCCCGACTAGCGCAACACCTAGGTCGGATGAGCAGTTCTTC.

The V and J genes are TRBV15 and TRBJ1-2; D possibly corresponds to TRBD1 (5 bases). CDR3 length: 13 residues. Looked up from germline, CDR1 is LNHNV and CDR2 is YYDKDF (reference sequence). V lost 2 bases and J 12 bases, leaving 16 bases between the germline ends. CDR3 bases: TGTGCCACCAGCAGAAGCAGGGTGCTAGATCACACCTTC. Translating it yields CATSRSRVLDHTF.

The chain recombines TRBV20-1 with TRBJ1-2, with 7 bases that match TRBD1. V gave up 5 bases and J gave up 4 bases; unmatched junction bases: 4. Germline V gene data show CDR1 as DFQATT and CDR2 as SNEGSKA (reference sequence). The CDR3 loop spans 12 amino acids. The CDR3 DNA reads TGCAGTGCTCTAAGGGGGCTCTATGGCTACACCTTC. Its protein product is CSALRGLYGYTF.

On this clonotype itself: A junction boundary mismatches the germline segment, possibly from a read error. The chain has TRBV6-4 and TRBJ2-3; weak D call: TRBD2 (6 bases). Germline V gives CDR1 MRHNA, CDR2 SNTAGT. The CDR3 length is 15 residues. CDR3 in DNA: TGTGCCAGCGGTGACACCGGGAGACGCACAGATACGCAGTATTTT. Translation gives CASGDTGRRTDTQYF.